The 5 T cell receptor beta chains reported below all come from one sample, sequenced in a study of identical twins. TCRdb used MiXCR to reprocess the 5' RACE reads, holding one entry per CDR3 protein. The sample consists of about 660,000 distinct CDR3 sequences, over 8.5% of them appearing once. This same sample was also taken into another study, of yellow fever vaccine responses in identical twins.

Specimen: PBMCs. These receptors were obtained from a woman aged 18-29 years in good health.

This clonotype was detected a few times. The chain carries TRBV14 and TRBJ2-1, with 12 bases identical to TRBD2. Germline lookup yields CDR1 SGHDN and CDR2 FVKESK. The CDR3 contains 16 residues. V shed 5 bases and J 5 bases; nucleotides not matched to a gene: 7. DNA of the CDR3: TGTGCCAGCAGCTATCGGACTAGCGGGATTCACAATGAGCAGTTCTTC. Translating gives CASSYRTSGIHNEQFF.

There are a few counts of this clonotype. The chain is built from TRBV9 and TRBJ2-2; 14 bases line up with TRBD2. The CDR3 has 15 residues. Unmatched junction bases numbered 2, after V lost 3 bases and J lost 7 bases. CDR1 and CDR2 (germline): SGDLS, YYNGEE. CDR3 amino acids: CASSEGLAGGGELFF. CDR3 bases: TGTGCCAGCAGCGAAGGACTAGCGGGGGGCGGGGAGCTGTTTTTT.

V gene TRBV6-9 combines with J gene TRBJ2-4, with 7 positions matching TRBD1. V shed 4 bases and J 2 bases; nucleotides not matched to a gene: 11. Germline loops: CDR1 MNHGY, CDR2 SVAAGI. This CDR3 spans 17 amino acids. DNA for the CDR3: TGTGCCAGCAGTTTTAGGGACAGATGGGCTACCAAAAACATTCAGTACTTC. It is translated as CASSFRDRWATKNIQYF.

The chain recombines TRBV5-1 with TRBJ2-7, with D perhaps TRBD2 (6 bases). This CDR3 contains 13 residues. Between the trimmed V and J ends, which lost 2 bases and 6 bases, there was a span of 12 bases. Germline V gene lookup returns CDR1 SGHRS and CDR2 YFSETQ. CDR3 DNA: TGCGCCAGCAGCTTTGAGAAGGGACTCGAGCAGTACTTC. The encoded protein is CASSFEKGLEQYF.

The chain has TRBV4-2 and TRBJ1-1, with 8 bases that match TRBD1. The germline gives CDR1 LGHNA, CDR2 YNFKEQ. The length of the CDR3 is 14 residues. J lost 2 bases, V lost 10 bases, and 9 bases had no gene match. CDR3: CAIGPGQGNTEAFF. For the CDR3, the DNA is TGTGCCATCGGCCCCGGACAGGGAAACACTGAAGCTTTCTTT.